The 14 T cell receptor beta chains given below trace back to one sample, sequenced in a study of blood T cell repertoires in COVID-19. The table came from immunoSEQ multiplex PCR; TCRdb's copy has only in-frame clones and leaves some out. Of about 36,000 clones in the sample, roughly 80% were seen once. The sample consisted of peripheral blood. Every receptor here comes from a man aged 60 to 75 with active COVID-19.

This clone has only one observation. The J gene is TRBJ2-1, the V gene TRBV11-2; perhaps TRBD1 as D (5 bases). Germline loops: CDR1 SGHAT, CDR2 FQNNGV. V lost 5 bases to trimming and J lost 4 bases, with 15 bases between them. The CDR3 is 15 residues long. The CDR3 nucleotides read TGTGCCAGCAGCAGTATTCAGGGAACATACAATGAGCAGTTCTTC. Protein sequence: CASSSIQGTYNEQFF.

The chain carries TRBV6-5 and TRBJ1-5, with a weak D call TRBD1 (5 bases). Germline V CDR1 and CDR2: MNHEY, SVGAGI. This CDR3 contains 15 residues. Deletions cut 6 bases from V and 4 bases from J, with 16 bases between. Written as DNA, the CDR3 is TGTGCCAGCAGAAGCAGACATCAGGGAAATCAGCCCCAGCATTTT. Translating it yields CASRSRHQGNQPQHF.

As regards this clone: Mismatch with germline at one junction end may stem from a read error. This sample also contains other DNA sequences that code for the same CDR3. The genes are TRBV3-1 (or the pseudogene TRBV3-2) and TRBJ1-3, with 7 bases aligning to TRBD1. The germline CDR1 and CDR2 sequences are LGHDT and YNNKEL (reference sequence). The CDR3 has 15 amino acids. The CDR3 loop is CASSQTGFSGNTIYF. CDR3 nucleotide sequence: TGTGCCAGTAGCCAGACAGGGTTTTCTGGAAACACCATATATTTT.

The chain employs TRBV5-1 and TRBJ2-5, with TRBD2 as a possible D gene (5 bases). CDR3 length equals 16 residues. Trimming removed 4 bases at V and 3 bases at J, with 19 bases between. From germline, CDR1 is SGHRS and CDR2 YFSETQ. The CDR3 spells CASSPGVAQVKETQYF. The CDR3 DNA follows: TGCGCCAGCAGCCCCGGGGTAGCTCAAGTTAAAGAGACCCAGTACTTC.

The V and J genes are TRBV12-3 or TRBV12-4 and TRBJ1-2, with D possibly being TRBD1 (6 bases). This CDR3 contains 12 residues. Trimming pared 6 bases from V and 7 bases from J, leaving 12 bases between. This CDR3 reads CASRAGVGGYTF. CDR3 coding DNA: TGTGCCAGCAGAGCAGGGGTGGGTGGCTACACCTTC.

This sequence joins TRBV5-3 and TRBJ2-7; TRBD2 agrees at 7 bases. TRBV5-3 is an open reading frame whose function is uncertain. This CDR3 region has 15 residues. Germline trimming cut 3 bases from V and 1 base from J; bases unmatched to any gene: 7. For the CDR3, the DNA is TGTGCCAGAAGCTCGGGGAGGGGTCCATCCTACGAGCAGTACTTC. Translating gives CARSSGRGPSYEQYF.

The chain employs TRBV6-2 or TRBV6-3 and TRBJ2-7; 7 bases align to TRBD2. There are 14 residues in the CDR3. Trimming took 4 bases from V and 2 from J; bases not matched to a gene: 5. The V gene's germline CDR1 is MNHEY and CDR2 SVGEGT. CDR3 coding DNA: TGTGCCAGCAGTTCCGCCGGGGGGACCTACGAGCAGTACTTC. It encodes CASSSAGGTYEQYF.

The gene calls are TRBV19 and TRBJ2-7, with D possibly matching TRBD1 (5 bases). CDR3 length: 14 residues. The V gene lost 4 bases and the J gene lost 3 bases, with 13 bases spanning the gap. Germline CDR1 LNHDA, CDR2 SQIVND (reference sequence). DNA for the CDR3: TGTGCCAGTAGTAAGGCGGCAGGGTACTACGAGCAGTACTTC. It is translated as CASSKAAGYYEQYF. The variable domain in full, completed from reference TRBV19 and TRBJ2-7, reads DGGITQSPKYLFRKEGQNVTLSCEQNLNHDAMYWYRQDPGQGLRLIYYSQIVNDFQKGDIAEGYSVSREKKESFPLTVTSAQKNPTAFYLCASSKAAGYYEQYFGPGTRLTVT.

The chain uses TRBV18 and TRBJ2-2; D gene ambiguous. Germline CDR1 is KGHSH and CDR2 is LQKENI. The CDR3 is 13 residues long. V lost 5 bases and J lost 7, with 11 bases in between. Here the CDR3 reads CASSTYLDGELFF. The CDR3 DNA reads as TGTGCCAGCTCAACCTACCTAGACGGGGAGCTGTTTTTT.

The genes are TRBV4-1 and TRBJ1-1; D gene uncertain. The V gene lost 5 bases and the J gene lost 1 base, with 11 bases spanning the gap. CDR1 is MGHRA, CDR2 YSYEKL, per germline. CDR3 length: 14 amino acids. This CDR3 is CASSYSPGNTEAFF. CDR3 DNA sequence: TGCGCCAGCAGCTATTCCCCGGGGAACACTGAAGCTTTCTTT.

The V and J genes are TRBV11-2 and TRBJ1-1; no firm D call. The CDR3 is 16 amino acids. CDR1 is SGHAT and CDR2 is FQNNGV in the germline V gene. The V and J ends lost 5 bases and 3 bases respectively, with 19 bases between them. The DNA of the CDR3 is TGTGCCAGCAGCCTCGAGTTTGGAAGTCGGGACACTGAAGCTTTCTTT. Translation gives CASSLEFGSRDTEAFF.

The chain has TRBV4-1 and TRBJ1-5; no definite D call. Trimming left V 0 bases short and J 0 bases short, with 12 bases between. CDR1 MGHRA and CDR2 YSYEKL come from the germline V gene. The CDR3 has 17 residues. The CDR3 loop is CASSQEGTAYSNQPQHF. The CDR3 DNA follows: TGCGCCAGCAGCCAAGAAGGCACAGCTTATAGCAATCAGCCCCAGCATTTT.

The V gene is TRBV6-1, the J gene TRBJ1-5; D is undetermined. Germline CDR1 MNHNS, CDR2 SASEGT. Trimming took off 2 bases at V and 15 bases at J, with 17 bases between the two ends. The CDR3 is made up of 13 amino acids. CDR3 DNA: TGTGCCAGCAGTGAATCGCCAGTTTCATCACGGCATTTT. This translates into CASSESPVSSRHF.

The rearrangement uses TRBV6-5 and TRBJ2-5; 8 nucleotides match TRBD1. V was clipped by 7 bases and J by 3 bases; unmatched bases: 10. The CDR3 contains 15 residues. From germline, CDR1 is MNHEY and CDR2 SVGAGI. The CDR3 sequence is CASIRLLGQEETQYF. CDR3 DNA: TGTGCCAGCATTAGACTTCTGGGACAGGAAGAGACCCAGTACTTC.